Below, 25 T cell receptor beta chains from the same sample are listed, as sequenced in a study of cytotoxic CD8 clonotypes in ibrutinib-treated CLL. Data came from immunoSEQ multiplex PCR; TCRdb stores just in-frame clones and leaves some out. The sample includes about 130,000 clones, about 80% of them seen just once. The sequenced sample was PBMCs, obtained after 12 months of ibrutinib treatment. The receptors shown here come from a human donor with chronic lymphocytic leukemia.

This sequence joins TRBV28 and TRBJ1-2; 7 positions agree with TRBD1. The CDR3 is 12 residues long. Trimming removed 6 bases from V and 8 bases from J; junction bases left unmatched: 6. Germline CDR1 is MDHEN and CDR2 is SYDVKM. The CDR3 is CASRQGRYGYTF. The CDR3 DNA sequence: TGTGCCAGCAGACAGGGGAGATACGGCTACACCTTC.

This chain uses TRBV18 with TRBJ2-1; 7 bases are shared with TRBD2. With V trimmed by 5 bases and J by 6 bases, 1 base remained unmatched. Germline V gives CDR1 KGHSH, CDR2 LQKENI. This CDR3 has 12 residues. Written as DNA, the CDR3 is TGTGCCAGCTCATCTAGCGGCAATGAGCAGTTCTTC. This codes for CASSSSGNEQFF.

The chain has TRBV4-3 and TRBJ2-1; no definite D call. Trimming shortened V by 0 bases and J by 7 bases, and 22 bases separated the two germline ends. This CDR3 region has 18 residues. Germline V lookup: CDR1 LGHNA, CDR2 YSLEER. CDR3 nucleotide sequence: TGCGCCAGCAGCCAAGATTGGACCAACTACGTTTTCAGGAATGAGCAGTTCTTC. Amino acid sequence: CASSQDWTNYVFRNEQFF.

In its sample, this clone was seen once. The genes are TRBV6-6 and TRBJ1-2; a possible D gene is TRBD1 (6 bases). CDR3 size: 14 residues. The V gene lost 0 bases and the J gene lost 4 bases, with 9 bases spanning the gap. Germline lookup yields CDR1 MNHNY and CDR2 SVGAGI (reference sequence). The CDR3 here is CASSYSPGAYGYTF. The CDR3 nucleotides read TGTGCCAGCAGTTACTCGCCAGGGGCCTATGGCTACACCTTC.

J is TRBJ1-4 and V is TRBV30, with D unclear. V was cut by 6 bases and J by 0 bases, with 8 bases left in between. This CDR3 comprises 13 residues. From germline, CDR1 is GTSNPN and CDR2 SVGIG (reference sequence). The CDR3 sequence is CACHSATNEKLFF. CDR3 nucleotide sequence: TGTGCCTGCCACAGTGCAACTAATGAAAAACTGTTTTTT. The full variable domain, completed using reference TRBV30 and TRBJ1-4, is SQTIHQWPATLVQPVGSPLSLECTVEGTSNPNLYWYRQAAGRGLQLLFYSVGIGQISSEVPQNLSASRPQDRQFILSSKKLLLSDSGFYLCACHSATNEKLFFGSGTQLSVL.

Here the CDR3 reads CASSDRDKLSYEQYF. DNA for the CDR3: TGTGCCAGCAGTGACCGGGACAAACTCTCCTACGAGCAGTACTTC. This chain connects TRBV6-1 to TRBJ2-7; D is perhaps TRBD1 (6 bases). The CDR3 sequence is 15 residues long. V was pared by 3 bases and J by 0 bases, with 12 bases between. Germline-derived CDR1 and CDR2 are MNHNS and SASEGT.

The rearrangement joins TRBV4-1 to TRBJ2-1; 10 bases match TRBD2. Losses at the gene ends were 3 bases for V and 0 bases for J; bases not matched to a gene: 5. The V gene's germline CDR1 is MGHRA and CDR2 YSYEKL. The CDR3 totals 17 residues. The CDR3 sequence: CASSHGLAANSYNEQFF. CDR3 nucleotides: TGCGCCAGCAGCCATGGACTAGCGGCTAACTCCTACAATGAGCAGTTCTTC.

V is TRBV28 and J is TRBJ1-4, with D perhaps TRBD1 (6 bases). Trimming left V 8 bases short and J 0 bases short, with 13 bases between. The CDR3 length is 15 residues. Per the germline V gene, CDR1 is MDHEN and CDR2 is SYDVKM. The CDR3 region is CASLPRTATNEKLFF. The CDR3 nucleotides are TGTGCCAGCTTACCCAGGACAGCAACTAATGAAAAACTGTTTTTT.

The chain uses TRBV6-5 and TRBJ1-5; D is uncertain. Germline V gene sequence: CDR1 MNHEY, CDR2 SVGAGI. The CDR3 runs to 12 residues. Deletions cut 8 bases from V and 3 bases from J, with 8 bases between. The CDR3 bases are TGTGCCAGCTGTCTGGACAATCAGCCCCAGCATTTT. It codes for CASCLDNQPQHF.

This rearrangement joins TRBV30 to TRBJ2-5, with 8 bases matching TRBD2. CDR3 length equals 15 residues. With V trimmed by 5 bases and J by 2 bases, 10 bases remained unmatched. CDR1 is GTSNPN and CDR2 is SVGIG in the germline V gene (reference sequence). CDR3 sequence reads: CAWSGGEDGQETQYF. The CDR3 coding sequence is TGTGCCTGGTCGGGAGGGGAGGACGGTCAAGAGACCCAGTACTTC.

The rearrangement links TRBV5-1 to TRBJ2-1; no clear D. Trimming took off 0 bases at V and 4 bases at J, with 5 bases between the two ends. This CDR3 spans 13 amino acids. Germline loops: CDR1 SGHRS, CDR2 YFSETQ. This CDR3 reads CASSLDPYNEQFF. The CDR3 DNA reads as TGCGCCAGCAGCTTGGACCCTTACAATGAGCAGTTCTTC.

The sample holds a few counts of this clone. The CDR3 bases are TGTGCCAGTACTCCTGGGAGGGTCGGACGCAATCAGCCCCAGCATTTT. This gives the protein CASTPGRVGRNQPQHF. The chain carries TRBV19 and TRBJ1-5; D is ambiguous. This CDR3 is 16 amino acids long. V lost 7 bases, J lost 2 bases, and 18 bases lay in between. Germline CDR1 LNHDA, CDR2 SQIVND (reference sequence).

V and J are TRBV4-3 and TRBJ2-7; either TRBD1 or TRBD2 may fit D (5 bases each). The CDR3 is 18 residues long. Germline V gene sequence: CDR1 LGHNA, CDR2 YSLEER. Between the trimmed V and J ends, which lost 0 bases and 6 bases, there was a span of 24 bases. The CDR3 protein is CASSQDLHLGVLYGEQYF. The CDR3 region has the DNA TGCGCCAGCAGCCAAGATCTTCACCTGGGGGTCCTTTACGGCGAGCAGTACTTC.

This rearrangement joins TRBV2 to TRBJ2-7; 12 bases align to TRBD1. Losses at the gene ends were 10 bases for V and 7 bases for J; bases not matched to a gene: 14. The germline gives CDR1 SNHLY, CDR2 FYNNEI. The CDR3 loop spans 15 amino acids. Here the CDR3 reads CATLRRDRGRREQYF. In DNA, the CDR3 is TGTGCCACACTAAGACGGGACAGGGGGCGTAGGGAGCAGTACTTC.

The CDR3 nucleotides read TGCGCCAGCAGTGAGCAAAAGCGGGAGAGAAGGTACAATGAGCAGTTCTTC. Translating it yields CASSEQKRERRYNEQFF. The chain has TRBV10-1 and TRBJ2-1; TRBD2 matches at 8 bases. The CDR3 sequence is 17 residues long. The trim removed 2 bases at V and 4 bases at J, leaving 10 bases unmatched. Germline V gene sequence: CDR1 WNHNN, CDR2 SYGVQD (reference sequence).

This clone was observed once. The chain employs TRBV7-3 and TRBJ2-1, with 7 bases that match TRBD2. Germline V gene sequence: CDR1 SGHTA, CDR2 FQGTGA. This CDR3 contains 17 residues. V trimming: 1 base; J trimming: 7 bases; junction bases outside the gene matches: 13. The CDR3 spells CASSLMPQAGVRNEQFF. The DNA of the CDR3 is TGTGCCAGCAGCTTAATGCCCCAGGCGGGAGTCCGAAATGAGCAGTTCTTC.

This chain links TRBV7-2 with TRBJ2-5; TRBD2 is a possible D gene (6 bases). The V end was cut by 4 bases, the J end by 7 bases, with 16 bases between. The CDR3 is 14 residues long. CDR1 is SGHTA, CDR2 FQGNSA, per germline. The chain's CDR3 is CASSSEAGRGTQYF. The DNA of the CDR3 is TGTGCCAGCAGCTCGGAGGCGGGACGGGGGACCCAGTACTTC.

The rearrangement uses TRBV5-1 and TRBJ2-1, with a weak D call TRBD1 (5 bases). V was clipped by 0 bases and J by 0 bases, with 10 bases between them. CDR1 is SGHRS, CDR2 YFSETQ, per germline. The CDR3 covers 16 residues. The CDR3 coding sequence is TGCGCCAGCAGCTTGGAGGGGATTAACTCCTACAATGAGCAGTTCTTC. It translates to CASSLEGINSYNEQFF.

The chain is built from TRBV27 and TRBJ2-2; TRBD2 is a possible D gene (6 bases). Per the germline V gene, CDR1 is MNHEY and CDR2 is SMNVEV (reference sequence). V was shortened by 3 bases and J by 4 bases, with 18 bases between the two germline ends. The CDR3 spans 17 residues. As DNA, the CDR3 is TGTGCCAGCAGTTTCTCGTTTGCGGGATTCGGCACCGGGGAGCTGTTTTTT. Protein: CASSFSFAGFGTGELFF.

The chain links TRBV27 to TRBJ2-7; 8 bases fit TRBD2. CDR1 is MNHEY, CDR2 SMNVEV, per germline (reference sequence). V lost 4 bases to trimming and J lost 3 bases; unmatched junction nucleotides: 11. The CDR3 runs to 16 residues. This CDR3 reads CASSSYGGAGYYEQYF. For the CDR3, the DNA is TGTGCCAGCAGTTCTTACGGGGGGGCGGGATACTACGAGCAGTACTTC.

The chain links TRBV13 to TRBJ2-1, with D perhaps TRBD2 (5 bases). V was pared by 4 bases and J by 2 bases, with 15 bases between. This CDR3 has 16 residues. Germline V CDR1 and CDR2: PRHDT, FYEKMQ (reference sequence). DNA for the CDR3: TGTGCCAGCAGCTCCCGCGATAGCGTCACCTACAATGAGCAGTTCTTC. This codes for CASSSRDSVTYNEQFF. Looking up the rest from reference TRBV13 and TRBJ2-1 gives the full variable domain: AAGVIQSPRHLIKEKRETATLKCYPIPRHDTVYWYQQGPGQDPQFLISFYEKMQSDKGSIPDRFSAQQFSDYHSELNMSSLELGDSALYFCASSSRDSVTYNEQFFGPGTRLTVL.

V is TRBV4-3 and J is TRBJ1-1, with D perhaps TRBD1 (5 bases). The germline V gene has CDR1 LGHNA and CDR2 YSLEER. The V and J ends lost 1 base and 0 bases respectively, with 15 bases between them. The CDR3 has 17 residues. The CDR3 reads CASSQVRGEWLNTEAFF. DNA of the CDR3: TGCGCCAGCAGCCAAGTCCGGGGGGAATGGTTGAACACTGAAGCTTTCTTT.

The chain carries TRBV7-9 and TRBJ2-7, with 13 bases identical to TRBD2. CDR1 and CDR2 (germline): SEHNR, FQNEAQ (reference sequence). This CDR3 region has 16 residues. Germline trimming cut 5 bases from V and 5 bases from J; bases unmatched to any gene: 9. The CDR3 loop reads CASSPRTSGRGHEQYF. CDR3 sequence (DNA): TGTGCCAGCAGCCCCCGCACTAGCGGGAGGGGGCACGAGCAGTACTTC.

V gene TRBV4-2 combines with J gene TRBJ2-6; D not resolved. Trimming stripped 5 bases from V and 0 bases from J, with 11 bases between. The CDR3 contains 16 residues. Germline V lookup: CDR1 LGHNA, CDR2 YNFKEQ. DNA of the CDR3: TGTGCCAGCAGCTTCTTTTGGGGCTCTGGGGCCAACGTCCTGACTTTC. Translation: CASSFFWGSGANVLTF.

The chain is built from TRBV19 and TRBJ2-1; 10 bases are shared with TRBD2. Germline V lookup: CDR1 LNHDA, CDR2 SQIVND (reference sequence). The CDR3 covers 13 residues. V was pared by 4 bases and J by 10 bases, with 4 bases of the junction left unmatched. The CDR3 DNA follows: TGTGCCAGTAGTACTAGCGGGAGTCGGGAGCAGTTCTTC. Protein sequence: CASSTSGSREQFF. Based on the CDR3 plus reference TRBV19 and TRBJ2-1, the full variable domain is DGGITQSPKYLFRKEGQNVTLSCEQNLNHDAMYWYRQDPGQGLRLIYYSQIVNDFQKGDIAEGYSVSREKKESFPLTVTSAQKNPTAFYLCASSTSGSREQFFGPGTRLTVL.